The T cell receptor beta chain under discussion was sequenced for a study of blood T cell repertoires in COVID-19. Study background: COVID-19 samples from acute and convalescent phases originated in the United States, Italy and Spain. Sources were T cells, B-cell-depleted T cells, or PBMCs; the material itself was cDNA or gDNA.

As regards this clone: The same CDR3 is also encoded by other DNA sequences in this sample.

V gave up 3 bases and J gave up 4 bases, with 10 bases separating them. The CDR3 covers 14 residues. Looked up from germline, CDR1 is MDHEN and CDR2 is SYDVKM. Original analysis: Reference gene primer amplification in the assay estimated nucleated cell counts. Assay: immunoSEQ multiplex PCR; the TCRdb copy retains only in-frame clones and omits some. The V and J calls and clone size were taken over from that table, and D and trimming were inferred from the DNA. The sample lists 55,000 to 65,000 clones, under 85% occurring once. The receptor comes from a woman aged 80 or over with acute or convalescent COVID-19. The sequenced sample consisted of peripheral blood. The chain joins TRBV28 to TRBJ1-5; D is unresolved. The DNA for the CDR3 is TGTGCCAGCAGTTTGGGCGGCGGGAATCAGCCCCAGCATTTT. Its translation is CASSLGGGNQPQHF. Supplemented by reference TRBV28 and TRBJ1-5, the full variable domain reads DVKVTQSSRYLVKRTGEKVFLECVQDMDHENMFWYRQDPGLGLRLIYFSYDVKMKEKGDIPEGYSVSREKKERFSLILESASTNQTSMYLCASSLGGGNQPQHFGDGTRLSIL.